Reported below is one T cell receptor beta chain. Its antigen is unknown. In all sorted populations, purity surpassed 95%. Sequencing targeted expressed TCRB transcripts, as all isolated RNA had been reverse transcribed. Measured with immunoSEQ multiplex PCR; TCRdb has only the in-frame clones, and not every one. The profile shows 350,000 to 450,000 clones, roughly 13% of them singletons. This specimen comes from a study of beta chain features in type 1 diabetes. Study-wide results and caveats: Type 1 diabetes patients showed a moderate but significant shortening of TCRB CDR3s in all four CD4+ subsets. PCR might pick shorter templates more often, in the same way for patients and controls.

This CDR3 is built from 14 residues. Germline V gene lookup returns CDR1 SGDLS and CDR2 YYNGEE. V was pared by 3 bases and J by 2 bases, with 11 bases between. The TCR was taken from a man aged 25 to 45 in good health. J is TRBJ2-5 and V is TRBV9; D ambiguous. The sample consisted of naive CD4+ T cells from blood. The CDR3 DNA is TGTGCCAGCAGCGCCGAGTTGTTGCAAGAGACCCAGTACTTC. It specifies CASSAELLQETQYF.